Listed here are 28 T cell receptor beta chains from one sample, sequenced in a study of cytomegalovirus exposure and HLA in healthy donors. The PCR was carried out with 60 Vbeta primers and 13 Jbeta primers. Clones were sequenced by immunoSEQ multiplex PCR, and TCRdb holds only the in-frame ones, with some missing. The repertoire table contains under 100,000 clones. Specimen: PBMCs. Receptors originate from a man aged 30 to 45 in good health and CMV-seronegative.

The rearrangement uses TRBV5-1 and TRBJ2-5; 10 bases match TRBD2. CDR3 length equals 14 residues. J gave up 3 bases and V 2 bases, and 1 base lay outside the gene matches. Germline V gives CDR1 SGHRS, CDR2 YFSETQ. The CDR3 DNA reads as TGCGCCAGCAGCTTCCTAGCGGGGGAAGAGACCCAGTACTTC. It encodes CASSFLAGEETQYF.

The genes are TRBV11-3 and TRBJ1-1; 8 bases agree with TRBD1. After removal of 8 bases from V and 0 bases from J, the junction contained 8 bases not matched to a gene. Germline V gene sequence: CDR1 SGHNT, CDR2 YENEEA. This CDR3 is built from 15 residues. The CDR3 protein is CASGGNRGMNTEAFF. In nucleotides, the CDR3 is TGTGCCAGCGGAGGAAACAGGGGGATGAACACTGAAGCTTTCTTT.

Written as DNA, the CDR3 is TGTGCCAGCAGCTTAGGAGGAGCCGGGGAGAGCTCCTACAATGAGCAGTTCTTC. Translated, it gives CASSLGGAGESSYNEQFF. The chain joins TRBV11-2 to TRBJ2-1; D may be TRBD2 (5 bases). The germline V gene encodes CDR1 SGHAT and CDR2 FQNNGV. The CDR3 extends over 18 amino acids. Trimming stripped 1 base from V and 0 bases from J, with 16 bases between. Based on the CDR3 plus reference TRBV11-2 and TRBJ2-1, the full variable domain is EAGVAQSPRYKIIEKRQSVAFWCNPISGHATLYWYQQILGQGPKLLIQFQNNGVVDDSQLPKDRFSAERLKGVDSTLKIQPAKLEDSAVYLCASSLGGAGESSYNEQFFGPGTRLTVL.

This chain links TRBV5-1 with TRBJ2-6; 9 positions agree with TRBD1. Per the germline V gene, CDR1 is SGHRS and CDR2 is YFSETQ. Germline trimming cut 4 bases from V and 0 bases from J; bases unmatched to any gene: 8. The CDR3 spans 18 residues. CDR3 sequence reads: CASSQGGQGISGANVLTF. The CDR3 DNA reads TGCGCCAGCAGCCAAGGAGGACAGGGGATCTCTGGGGCCAACGTCCTGACTTTC.

The DNA of the CDR3 is TGTGCCTTTAGGCACGGGTCCAATTCACCCCTCCACTTT. This gives the protein CAFRHGSNSPLHF. The chain is built from TRBV21-1 and TRBJ1-6. TRBV21-1 is a listed pseudogene. The CDR3 spans 13 residues.

This chain uses TRBV19 with TRBJ1-5, with 8 bases lining up with TRBD1. Germline CDR1 and CDR2: LNHDA and SQIVND (reference sequence). This CDR3 has 15 amino acids. The V gene end was trimmed by 7 bases and the J gene end by 0 bases; junction bases not matched to a gene: 5. For the CDR3, the DNA is TGTGCCAGTACCCCGACAGGGGTTAGCAATCAGCCCCAGCATTTT. This sequence encodes CASTPTGVSNQPQHF.

This chain connects TRBV2 to TRBJ1-4; 10 bases line up with TRBD1. This CDR3 contains 14 residues. The trim removed 8 bases at V and 8 bases at J, leaving 8 bases unmatched. Germline V CDR1 and CDR2: SNHLY, FYNNEI. The CDR3 loop is CASYKDRGAEKLFF. The CDR3 nucleotides read TGTGCCAGCTATAAGGACAGGGGGGCAGAAAAACTGTTTTTT.

The V gene is TRBV6-1, the J gene TRBJ1-5; D is ambiguous. This CDR3 has 14 amino acids. V dropped 6 bases and J dropped 1 base, with 10 bases sitting between them. Germline V CDR1 and CDR2: MNHNS, SASEGT. The DNA of the CDR3 is TGTGCCAGCAGCCTGATAGTAAGCAATCAGCCCCAGCATTTT. Translating gives CASSLIVSNQPQHF.

The chain uses TRBV6-6 and TRBJ2-1; D gene unclear. The CDR3 totals 15 residues. Trimming took off 2 bases at V and 0 bases at J, with 8 bases between the two ends. Germline values: CDR1 MNHNY, CDR2 SVGAGI (reference sequence). DNA for the CDR3: TGTGCCAGCAGTTACCTGGTCGGCTCCTACAATGAGCAGTTCTTC. It encodes CASSYLVGSYNEQFF.

The rearrangement joins TRBV10-3 to TRBJ1-2, with 7 positions matching TRBD1. The V gene's germline CDR1 is ENHRY and CDR2 SYGVKD. This CDR3 has 15 residues. J was trimmed by 2 bases and V by 6 bases; bases with no gene match: 9. The CDR3 DNA reads as TGTGCCATCAGACCCCAGACAGGGCCCAACTATGGCTACACCTTC. This translates into CAIRPQTGPNYGYTF.

The chain couples TRBV2 to TRBJ2-4, with 10 bases fitting TRBD1. In germline, CDR1 is SNHLY, CDR2 FYNNEI. This CDR3 has 12 residues. J was trimmed by 8 bases and V by 8 bases; bases with no gene match: 3. The CDR3 sequence is CASLDRGDIQYF. Written as DNA, the CDR3 is TGTGCCAGCTTGGACAGGGGGGACATTCAGTACTTC.

The rearrangement joins TRBV4-1 to TRBJ1-5, with D maybe TRBD1 (5 bases). The CDR3 contains 16 residues. Germline V gene lookup returns CDR1 MGHRA and CDR2 YSYEKL. Trimming removed 4 bases at V and 1 base at J, with 14 bases between. The CDR3 coding sequence is TGCGCCAGCAGCCCGATCCGGCGGGGGAGCAATCAGCCCCAGCATTTT. It is translated as CASSPIRRGSNQPQHF.

The rearrangement links TRBV7-9 to TRBJ2-1; possible D gene TRBD1, 7 bases. Trimming pared 7 bases from V and 4 bases from J, leaving 17 bases between. This CDR3 spans 15 amino acids. The V gene's germline CDR1 is SEHNR and CDR2 FQNEAQ (reference sequence). In DNA form, the CDR3 reads TGTGCCAGCACCCCGGGGAGGACAGGTTACAATGAGCAGTTCTTC. It encodes CASTPGRTGYNEQFF.

This chain links TRBV6-5 with TRBJ2-7; 8 positions match TRBD2. Trimming at V came to 8 bases and at J to 2 bases, leaving 11 bases not matched to a gene. This CDR3 is 15 amino acids long. CDR1 and CDR2 from the germline V gene are MNHEY and SVGAGI. The DNA for the CDR3 is TGTGCCAGCCGACGGGACCTAGCGGGTACCTACGAGCAGTACTTC. Amino acid sequence: CASRRDLAGTYEQYF.

This rearrangement joins TRBV7-2 to TRBJ1-1; D unresolved. The CDR3 contains 14 residues. The germline V gene encodes CDR1 SGHTA and CDR2 FQGNSA. V lost 3 bases to trimming and J lost 4 bases, with 12 bases between them. CDR3: CASSFQTQVTEAFF. The CDR3 DNA reads as TGTGCCAGCAGCTTCCAGACGCAGGTCACTGAAGCTTTCTTT.

The rearrangement uses TRBV19 and TRBJ1-2; no definite D call. This CDR3 has 14 residues. Between the trimmed V and J ends, which lost 7 bases and 6 bases, there was a span of 18 bases. Germline V gene sequence: CDR1 LNHDA, CDR2 SQIVND (reference sequence). The CDR3 region is CASTPGGEKNGYTF. In DNA form, the CDR3 reads TGTGCCAGTACTCCGGGAGGAGAGAAGAATGGCTACACCTTC.

The V and J genes are TRBV5-6 and TRBJ1-1, with no clear D. With 2 bases removed from V and 10 bases from J, the gap between germline ends came to 18 bases. The CDR3 runs to 14 residues. The germline CDR1 and CDR2 sequences are SGHDT and YYEEEE. The CDR3 sequence: CASSFGAGSLGAFF. The CDR3 region has the DNA TGTGCCAGCAGCTTCGGCGCGGGTTCGTTGGGAGCTTTCTTT.

This chain connects TRBV5-1 to TRBJ2-2, with 15 bases matching TRBD2. Germline trimming cut 3 bases from V and 1 base from J; bases unmatched to any gene: 4. Germline V lookup: CDR1 SGHRS, CDR2 YFSETQ. The CDR3 is made up of 18 amino acids. CDR3 residues: CASSWGLAGGLNTGELFF. The CDR3 DNA reads as TGCGCCAGCAGCTGGGGACTAGCGGGGGGCTTGAACACCGGGGAGCTGTTTTTT.

The V and J genes are TRBV28 and TRBJ1-2, with D uncertain. With 3 bases removed from V and 5 bases from J, the gap between germline ends came to 13 bases. Germline V CDR1 and CDR2: MDHEN, SYDVKM. This CDR3 is built from 14 residues. The CDR3 sequence is CASSFGAQVYGYTF. CDR3 DNA sequence: TGTGCCAGCAGTTTTGGTGCGCAGGTTTATGGCTACACCTTC.

The chain carries TRBV7-9 and TRBJ1-4; D call uncertain. CDR1 is SEHNR and CDR2 is FQNEAQ in the germline V gene (reference sequence). The CDR3 runs 12 residues. Trimming removed 5 bases at V and 12 bases at J, with 13 bases between. The CDR3 coding sequence is TGTGCCAGCAGCGGCGGTACAACGGAACTGTTTTTT. It translates to CASSGGTTELFF.

The chain is built from TRBV7-2 and TRBJ2-7, with 8 bases aligning to TRBD1. Germline CDR1 SGHTA, CDR2 FQGNSA. The length of the CDR3 is 14 residues. Trimming cost V 4 bases and J 4 bases; bases outside gene matches: 6. The CDR3 here is CASSSRTGQYEQYF. The CDR3 DNA reads TGTGCCAGCAGCTCTAGGACAGGGCAGTACGAGCAGTACTTC. The variable domain in full, completed from reference TRBV7-2 and TRBJ2-7, reads GAGVSQSPSNKVTEKGKDVELRCDPISGHTALYWYRQSLGQGLEFLIYFQGNSAPDKSGLPSDRFSAERTGGSVSTLTIQRTQQEDSAVYLCASSSRTGQYEQYFGPGTRLTVT.

The chain has TRBV7-3 and TRBJ1-1; 7 bases fit TRBD1. V dropped 5 bases and J dropped 0; count of bases not matched to a gene: 6. The CDR3 is 15 amino acids. Germline V gives CDR1 SGHTA, CDR2 FQGTGA. CDR3 sequence: CASSLDRDMNTEAFF. In nucleotides, the CDR3 is TGTGCCAGCAGCCTTGACAGGGATATGAACACTGAAGCTTTCTTT.

CDR3 protein: CASSGDFEKLFF. CDR3 nucleotide sequence: TGTGCCAGCAGTGGGGACTTTGAAAAACTGTTTTTT. The J gene is TRBJ1-4, the V gene TRBV25-1; tentatively, D is TRBD1 (5 bases). From germline, CDR1 is MGHDK and CDR2 SYGVNS. The V end lost 4 bases, the J end lost 7 bases, and 7 bases lay between the germline ends. CDR3 length: 12 residues. The entire variable domain, with the rest obtained from reference TRBV25-1 and TRBJ1-4, is as follows: EADIYQTPRYLVIGTGKKITLECSQTMGHDKMYWYQQDPGMELHLIHYSYGVNSTEKGDLSSESTVSRIRTEHFPLTLESARPSHTSQYLCASSGDFEKLFFGSGTQLSVL.

The CDR3 spells CASSQDLVAGAIGELFF. The CDR3 DNA reads TGCGCCAGCAGCCAAGATCTGGTAGCGGGAGCAATCGGGGAGCTGTTTTTT. The V call is TRBV4-3, the J call TRBJ2-2, with TRBD2 matching 9 bases. This CDR3 region has 17 residues. Germline assignment: CDR1 LGHNA and CDR2 YSLEER. The J segment lost 7 bases and the V segment lost 0 bases, leaving 9 bases of the junction unmatched.

The chain combines TRBV13 with TRBJ2-7, with 10 bases fitting TRBD1. From germline, CDR1 is PRHDT and CDR2 FYEKMQ (reference sequence). The V and J ends lost 5 bases and 5 bases, in that order; junction bases with no gene match: 9. The CDR3 is 15 residues long. The CDR3 here is CASSPQGQGSHEQYF. The CDR3 bases are TGTGCCAGCAGCCCGCAGGGACAGGGGTCCCACGAGCAGTACTTC.

This chain links TRBV4-2 with TRBJ1-5; D is uncertain. Trimming pared 2 bases from V and 7 bases from J, leaving 15 bases between. The V gene's germline CDR1 is LGHNA and CDR2 YNFKEQ. The CDR3 is 15 amino acids. The chain's CDR3 is CASSQNMGRGQPQHF. The CDR3 nucleotides are TGTGCCAGCAGCCAAAATATGGGGAGAGGACAGCCCCAGCATTTT.

V usage is TRBV30 and J usage is TRBJ1-1; unclear D gene. V was cut by 2 bases and J by 7 bases, with 8 bases left in between. This CDR3 spans 11 amino acids. Germline CDR1 and CDR2: GTSNPN and SVGIG (reference sequence). The CDR3 DNA reads as TGTGCCTGGAGTTGGCAGGTTGAAGCTTTCTTT. Its protein product is CAWSWQVEAFF.

The chain employs TRBV11-3 and TRBJ1-2, with TRBD1 identical over 7 bases. Germline CDR1 and CDR2: SGHNT and YENEEA. The CDR3 runs to 12 residues. V lost 5 bases and J lost 11; bases outside the gene matches: 8. CDR3 in amino acids: CASSPGQVSYTF. As DNA, the CDR3 is TGTGCCAGCAGCCCTGGACAGGTGTCATACACCTTC.